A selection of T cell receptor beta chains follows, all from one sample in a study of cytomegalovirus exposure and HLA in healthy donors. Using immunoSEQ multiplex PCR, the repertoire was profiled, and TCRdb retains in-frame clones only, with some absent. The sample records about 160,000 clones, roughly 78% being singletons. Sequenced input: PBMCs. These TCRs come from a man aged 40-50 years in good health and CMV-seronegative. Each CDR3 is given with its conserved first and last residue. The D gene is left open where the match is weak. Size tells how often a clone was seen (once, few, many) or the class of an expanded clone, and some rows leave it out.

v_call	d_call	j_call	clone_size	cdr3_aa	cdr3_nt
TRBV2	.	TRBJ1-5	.	CASSVGGGGNQPQHF	TGTGCCAGCAGTGTCGGGGGAGGAGGCAATCAGCCCCAGCATTTT
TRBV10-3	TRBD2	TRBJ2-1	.	CAGSTGLRAGLANEQFF	TGTGCCGGATCTACGGGGCTACGGGCGGGACTAGCGAATGAGCAGTTCTTC
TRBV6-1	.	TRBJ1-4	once	CASMGAEDVKLFF	TGTGCCAGCATGGGGGCTGAGGACGTAAAACTGTTTTTT
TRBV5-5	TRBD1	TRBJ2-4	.	CASSSLGTDRVAKNIQYF	TGTGCCAGCAGCTCCCTCGGGACGGACAGGGTAGCCAAAAACATTCAGTACTTC
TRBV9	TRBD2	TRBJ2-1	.	CASSVELYGGLGSNEQFF	TGTGCCAGCAGCGTAGAATTATATGGGGGACTAGGAAGCAATGAGCAGTTCTTC
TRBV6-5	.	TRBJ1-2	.	CASRPVTGLYGYTF	TGTGCCAGCAGGCCCGTCACAGGCCTCTATGGCTACACCTTC
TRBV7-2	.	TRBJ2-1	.	CASRRDRISYNEQFF	TGTGCCAGCAGGCGGGATAGGATCTCCTACAATGAGCAGTTCTTC
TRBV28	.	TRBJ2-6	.	CASSPPGTGANVLTF	TGTGCCAGCAGTCCCCCGGGAACTGGGGCCAACGTCCTGACTTTC
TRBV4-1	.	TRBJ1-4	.	CASSQEYVGGLTNEKLFF	TGCGCCAGCAGCCAAGAGTATGTCGGCGGATTAACTAATGAAAAACTGTTTTTT
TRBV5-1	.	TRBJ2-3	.	CASSLEGREGTDTQYF	TGCGCCAGCAGCTTGGAGGGTAGGGAGGGCACAGATACGCAGTATTTT
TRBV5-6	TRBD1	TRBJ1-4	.	CASSLGGQNLNEKLFF	TGTGCCAGCAGCTTGGGGGGACAGAACTTAAATGAAAAACTGTTTTTT
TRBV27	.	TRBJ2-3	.	CASSHQTDTQYF	TGTGCCAGCAGTCACCAGACAGATACGCAGTATTTT
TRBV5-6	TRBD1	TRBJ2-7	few	CASSLGTGDNEQYF	TGTGCCAGCAGCCTCGGGACAGGGGATAACGAGCAGTACTTC
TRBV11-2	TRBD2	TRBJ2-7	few	CASSTRGGIYEQYF	TGTGCCAGCAGCACACGGGGGGGCATCTACGAGCAGTACTTC
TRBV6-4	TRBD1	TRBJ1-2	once	CASTPGGQGAGGYTF	TGTGCCAGCACTCCCGGTGGACAGGGGGCCGGTGGCTACACCTTC
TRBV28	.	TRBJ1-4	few	CASSLPGGGAWGEKLFF	TGTGCCAGCAGTTTACCGGGTGGGGGGGCTTGGGGTGAAAAACTGTTTTTT
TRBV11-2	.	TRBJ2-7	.	CASSFLSSYEQYF	TGTGCCAGCAGCTTCTTGTCCTCCTACGAGCAGTACTTC
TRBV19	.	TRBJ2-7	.	CASSIRAGGGDEQYF	TGTGCCAGTAGTATCCGGGCAGGGGGAGGCGACGAGCAGTACTTC
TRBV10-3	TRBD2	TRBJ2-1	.	CAIRRTSGSYEQFF	TGTGCCATCAGAAGGACTAGCGGGAGCTATGAGCAGTTCTTC
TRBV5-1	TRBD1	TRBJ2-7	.	CASSPQGFYEQYF	TGCGCCAGCAGCCCACAGGGGTTCTACGAGCAGTACTTC
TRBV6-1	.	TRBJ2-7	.	CASNMGHYEQYF	TGTGCCAGCAATATGGGGCACTACGAGCAGTACTTC
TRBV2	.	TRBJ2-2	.	CASSSYTSFTGELFF	TGTGCCAGCAGTAGCTACACTAGCTTTACCGGGGAGCTGTTTTTT
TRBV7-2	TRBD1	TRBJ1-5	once	CASSPSGQGPSGQPQHF	TGTGCCAGCAGCCCAAGTGGACAGGGGCCCTCCGGTCAGCCCCAGCATTTT
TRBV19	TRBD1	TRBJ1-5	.	CASRRQGGNQPQHF	TGTGCCAGTAGAAGACAGGGGGGCAATCAGCCCCAGCATTTT
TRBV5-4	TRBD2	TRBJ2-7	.	CASSHRTSGPKEQYF	TGTGCCAGCAGCCACAGGACTAGCGGGCCTAAGGAGCAGTACTTC
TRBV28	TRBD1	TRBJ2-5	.	CASSSSGTGGKKTQYF	TGTGCCAGCAGTTCGTCCGGGACAGGGGGCAAAAAGACCCAGTACTTC
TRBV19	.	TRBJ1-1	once	CASSIFAENTEAFF	TGTGCCAGTAGTATCTTTGCGGAGAACACTGAAGCTTTCTTT
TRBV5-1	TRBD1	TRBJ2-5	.	CASSSTSGGAGPQYF	TGCGCCAGCAGCTCAACATCAGGGGGCGCGGGTCCCCAGTACTTC
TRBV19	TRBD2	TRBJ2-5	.	CASSTSLARWETQYF	TGTGCCAGTAGTACCTCACTAGCGCGTTGGGAGACCCAGTACTTC
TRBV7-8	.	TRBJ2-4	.	CASSLPAGKNSQYF	TGTGCCAGCAGCTTACCCGCAGGGAAAAACAGTCAGTACTTC
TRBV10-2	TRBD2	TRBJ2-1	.	CASSDSGGGEQFF	TGCGCCAGCAGTGATTCGGGGGGTGGGGAGCAGTTCTTC
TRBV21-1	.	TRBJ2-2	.	CASSRKDRLNTGELFF	TGTGCCAGCAGCAGGAAGGACAGATTGAACACCGGGGAGCTGTTTTTT
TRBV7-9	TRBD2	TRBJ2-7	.	CSSSLAGVSRGYEQYF	TGTTCCAGCAGCTTAGCGGGAGTATCTCGGGGCTACGAGCAGTACTTC
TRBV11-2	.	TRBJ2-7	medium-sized	CASSLAAGSSYEQYF	TGTGCCAGCAGCTTAGCGGCAGGATCCAGCTACGAGCAGTACTTC
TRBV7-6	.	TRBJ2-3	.	CASSLDRGWSTDTQYF	TGTGCCAGCAGCTTAGATAGGGGGTGGTCCACAGATACGCAGTATTTT
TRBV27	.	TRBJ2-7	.	CASSYTSRHEQYF	TGTGCCAGCAGTTATACTAGTAGGCACGAGCAGTACTTC
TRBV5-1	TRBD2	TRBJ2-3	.	CASSLVASGIADTQYF	TGCGCCAGCAGCTTGGTGGCTAGCGGGATAGCAGATACGCAGTATTTT
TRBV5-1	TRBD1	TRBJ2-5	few	CASSLEGQPTGTQYF	TGCGCCAGCAGCTTGGAGGGACAGCCAACAGGGACCCAGTACTTC
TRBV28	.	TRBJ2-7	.	CASRAQQHPSYEQYF	TGTGCCAGCAGAGCGCAACAACACCCCTCCTACGAGCAGTACTTC
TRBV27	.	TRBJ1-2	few	CASSFRENYGYTF	TGTGCCAGCAGTTTTAGGGAGAACTATGGCTACACCTTC
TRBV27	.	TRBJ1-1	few	CASSLSQGYTEAFF	TGTGCCAGCAGTTTATCCCAGGGGTACACTGAAGCTTTCTTT
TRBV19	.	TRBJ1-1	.	CASSAQAGVAEAFF	TGTGCCAGTAGTGCTCAGGCGGGGGTCGCCGAAGCTTTCTTT
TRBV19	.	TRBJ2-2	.	CASTMRGLRTGELFF	TGTGCCAGTACCATGCGGGGCCTGAGGACCGGGGAGCTGTTTTTT
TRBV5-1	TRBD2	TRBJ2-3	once	CASSLDGTSGSTDTQYF	TGCGCCAGCAGCTTGGACGGGACTAGCGGGAGCACAGATACGCAGTATTTT
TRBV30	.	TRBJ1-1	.	CAWSAPGTEAFF	TGTGCCTGGAGTGCACCAGGGACTGAAGCTTTCTTT
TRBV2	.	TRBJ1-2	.	CASSEATGKFNYGYTF	TGTGCCAGCAGTGAAGCAACAGGGAAATTTAACTATGGCTACACCTTC
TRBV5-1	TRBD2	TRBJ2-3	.	CASSPGAGGDTQYF	TGCGCCAGCAGCCCCGGGGCGGGGGGAGATACGCAGTATTTT
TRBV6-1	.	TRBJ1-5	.	CASRPDRNQPQHF	TGTGCCAGCAGACCAGACAGAAATCAGCCCCAGCATTTT